The 14 T cell receptor beta chains in this list originate from one sample, sequenced in a study of blood T cells in healthy people across ages. Next came a second PCR, run for 7 to 11 cycles, which used a sample-barcoded 5' primer along with a J-beta primer mix. TCRdb recomputed calls from the 5' RACE reads with MiXCR, one row per CDR3 protein. The sample holds about 2 million distinct CDR3 sequences, about 49% seen once. The specimen was blood. The receptors shown here come from a middle-aged woman in good health.

The CDR3 DNA is TGTGCCAGCAGTTCTTCACAGGTACCTAATGAAAAACTGTTTTTT. It yields the protein CASSSSQVPNEKLFF. V is TRBV28 and J is TRBJ1-4, with D perhaps TRBD1 (5 bases). The germline V and J ends were trimmed by 4 bases and 3 bases, with 12 bases remaining between them. There are 15 residues in the CDR3. In germline, CDR1 is MDHEN, CDR2 SYDVKM. The full variable domain, its missing parts supplied by reference TRBV28 and TRBJ1-4, is DVKVTQSSRYLVKRTGEKVFLECVQDMDHENMFWYRQDPGLGLRLIYFSYDVKMKEKGDIPEGYSVSREKKERFSLILESASTNQTSMYLCASSSSQVPNEKLFFGSGTQLSVL.

This clonotype was seen only once. The chain has TRBV4-3 and TRBJ2-3; maybe TRBD2 (6 bases). Trimming cost V 0 bases and J 1 base, with 11 bases left between them. Germline values: CDR1 LGHNA, CDR2 YSLEER. The CDR3 is 16 amino acids. CDR3: CASSQDRGTRTDTQYF. In DNA form, the CDR3 reads TGCGCCAGCAGCCAAGATCGGGGGACTCGCACAGATACGCAGTATTTT.

This clonotype was counted once. J is TRBJ1-1 and V is TRBV10-3; 11 bases are a match to TRBD1. Germline CDR1 and CDR2: ENHRY and SYGVKD. The CDR3 runs 14 residues. J lost 4 bases, V lost 6 bases, and 4 bases had no gene match. The chain's CDR3 is CAIRAGQGVTEAFF. The CDR3, as DNA: TGTGCCATCAGAGCGGGACAGGGGGTCACTGAAGCTTTCTTT.

The chain links TRBV20-1 to TRBJ2-1, with 14 bases aligning to TRBD2. Germline V gene lookup returns CDR1 DFQATT and CDR2 SNEGSKA (reference sequence). The CDR3 has 19 amino acids. Trimming at V came to 7 bases and at J to 2 bases, leaving 16 bases not matched to a gene. Written as DNA, the CDR3 is TGCAGTGATAGGCAAACCGGGACTAGCGGGGGATTTACCTACAATGAGCAGTTCTTC. Protein: CSDRQTGTSGGFTYNEQFF.

The chain uses TRBV4-1 and TRBJ2-5; weak D call: TRBD2 (6 bases). Germline-derived CDR1 and CDR2 are MGHRA and YSYEKL. V was cut by 2 bases and J by 10 bases, with 29 bases left in between. CDR3 size: 18 residues. CDR3 coding DNA: TGCGCCAGCAGCCAACCGGGACTCAAGAGCGGAGGAGTCGAGGACCAGTACTTC. This codes for CASSQPGLKSGGVEDQYF.

This clonotype occurred a few times. This rearrangement joins TRBV5-1 to TRBJ1-4; 7 bases agree with TRBD1. The CDR3 length is 16 residues. After removal of 3 bases from V and 4 bases from J, the junction contained 9 bases not matched to a gene. CDR1 is SGHRS, CDR2 YFSETQ, per germline. CDR3 amino acids: CASSSTGTASNEKLFF. The CDR3 DNA reads TGCGCCAGCAGCTCCACCGGGACAGCGAGTAATGAAAAACTGTTTTTT.

In its sample, this clonotype was seen a few times. The chain is built from TRBV15 and TRBJ2-1; TRBD1 might be the D (6 bases). Germline V gene lookup returns CDR1 LNHNV and CDR2 YYDKDF (reference sequence). This CDR3 region has 17 residues. V was shortened by 0 bases and J by 2 bases, with 14 bases between the two germline ends. Here the CDR3 DNA reads TGTGCCACCAGCAGAGATCTAGGAACAGGGACCTACAATGAGCAGTTCTTC. Translating gives CATSRDLGTGTYNEQFF. The variable domain in full, completed from reference TRBV15 and TRBJ2-1, reads DAMVIQNPRYQVTQFGKPVTLSCSQTLNHNVMYWYQQKSSQAPKLLFHYYDKDFNNEADTPDNFQSRRPNTSFCFLDIRSPGLGDTAMYLCATSRDLGTGTYNEQFFGPGTRLTVL.

This sequence joins TRBV12-3 or TRBV12-4 and TRBJ1-1, with a possible D match to TRBD1 (5 bases). CDR3 length: 13 residues. Trimming left V 5 bases short and J 6 bases short, with 13 bases between. The CDR3 loop reads CASSPPRTPEAFF. For the CDR3, the DNA is TGTGCCAGCAGTCCGCCCCGGACACCTGAAGCTTTCTTT.

This clonotype has a handful of counts. The chain carries TRBV6-1 and TRBJ1-5, with 7 positions matching TRBD1. CDR1 is MNHNS, CDR2 SASEGT, per germline. V lost 0 bases to trimming and J lost 4 bases; unmatched junction nucleotides: 6. CDR3 length: 16 residues. The chain's CDR3 is CASSEARQGKNQPQHF. Written as DNA, the CDR3 is TGTGCCAGCAGTGAAGCGCGACAGGGCAAGAATCAGCCCCAGCATTTT.

The V call is TRBV29-1, the J call TRBJ2-1; 11 bases map to TRBD2. This CDR3 spans 15 amino acids. The germline CDR1 and CDR2 sequences are SQVTM and ANQGSEA. J lost 5 bases, V lost 4 bases, and 7 bases had no gene match. CDR3 DNA sequence: TGCAGCGTTGCTGTGACTAGCGGGGATCACAATGAGCAGTTCTTC. Translation gives CSVAVTSGDHNEQFF.

As regards this clonotype: The junction shows a germline mismatch at one end, possibly a read error. V usage is TRBV6-2 or TRBV6-3 and J usage is TRBJ2-5, with a tentative D call TRBD2 (6 bases). From germline, CDR1 is MNHEY and CDR2 SVGEGT. There are 16 residues in the CDR3. The CDR3 loop is CAISYSAAGLQETQYF. The CDR3 DNA sequence: TGTGCCATCAGTTACTCGGCGGCGGGGCTCCAAGAGACCCAGTACTTC.

The genes are TRBV12-3 or TRBV12-4 and TRBJ2-3, with a weak D call TRBD2 (6 bases). Trimming shortened V by 1 base and J by 2 bases, and 16 bases separated the two germline ends. The CDR3 is 17 residues long. CDR3 amino acids: CASSLVMGGLITDTQYF. CDR3 nucleotides: TGTGCCAGCAGTTTAGTTATGGGGGGACTTATCACAGATACGCAGTATTTT.

CDR3 in DNA: TGTGCCAGCAGCTTAGCGGGGACGGGGAACGTGCAGGGCTACACCTTC. Residues: CASSLAGTGNVQGYTF. This chain links TRBV7-8 with TRBJ1-2; TRBD1 is a possible D gene (5 bases). The CDR3 covers 16 residues. The V gene lost 0 bases and the J gene lost 8 bases, with 19 bases spanning the gap. The germline V gene has CDR1 SGHVS and CDR2 FQNEAQ.

This clonotype was seen more than once but under ten times. The rearrangement uses TRBV6-5 and TRBJ2-5; TRBD1 aligns across 9 bases. Germline trimming cut 6 bases from V and 5 bases from J; bases unmatched to any gene: 7. This CDR3 is 14 amino acids long. CDR1 and CDR2 (germline): MNHEY, SVGAGI. This CDR3 reads CASRMTGGLETQYF. The CDR3 bases are TGTGCCAGCAGAATGACAGGGGGGCTGGAGACCCAGTACTTC.